This T cell receptor beta chain came from a study of OX40 agonist ivuxolimab in advanced cancers. Study-level information: Every 2 weeks, patients got intravenous ivuxolimab at one of six dose levels (0.01-10 mg/kg). Participants, 82.7% male, averaged approximately 65 years of age, ranging from roughly 23 to 90.

Regarding the study as a whole: At 0.1 to 3.0 mg/kg, CD4+ and CD8+ blood T cells expanded clonally by week 6. More expanded clones were found, on average, in CD8+ than in CD4+ T cells.

Libraries were prepared by immunoSEQ multiplex PCR; TCRdb keeps only in-frame clonotypes and omits some of them. The sample gives tens of thousands of clones, around 93% of which show up once; roughly 13% is in the top ten. On this clone itself: No antigen is known for it.

Germline V gene sequence: CDR1 MDHEN, CDR2 SYDVKM. Trimming removed 2 bases at V and 1 base at J, with 2 bases between. This CDR3 has 12 residues. This sequence was found in an adult with an advanced solid tumor such as melanoma, head and neck, liver or kidney cancer. The V and J genes are TRBV28 and TRBJ1-1; D ambiguous. The material sequenced was CD4+ or CD8+ T cells sorted from blood, taken in a trial of the OX40 agonist ivuxolimab. Here the CDR3 DNA reads TGTGCCAGCAGTTTAGGGAACACTGAAGCTTTCTTT. Protein: CASSLGNTEAFF. Filled out from reference TRBV28 and TRBJ1-1, the complete variable domain reads DVKVTQSSRYLVKRTGEKVFLECVQDMDHENMFWYRQDPGLGLRLIYFSYDVKMKEKGDIPEGYSVSREKKERFSLILESASTNQTSMYLCASSLGNTEAFFGQGTRLTVV.